This T cell receptor beta chain is from a study of radiotherapy plus CTLA-4 blockade in lung cancer. There are 17 residues in the CDR3. Trimming removed 0 bases from V and 3 bases from J, with 15 bases in between. The germline CDR1 and CDR2 sequences are LNHDA and SQIVND (reference sequence). TCRdb keeps only in-frame clones here, not all; method: immunoSEQ multiplex PCR. The data hold 75,000 to 100,000 clones, with approximately 72% observed a single time. This clone was found a few times. This receptor was obtained from a human donor with non-small cell lung cancer who had a partial response to radiotherapy plus ipilimumab. Some clones in this sample may be carry-over from other donors' samples. The source was peripheral blood, collected from a patient treated with radiotherapy plus ipilimumab. This chain uses TRBV19 with TRBJ2-1, with D perhaps matching TRBD2 (7 bases). The CDR3 spells CASSIDQGGGLYNEQFF. As DNA, the CDR3 is TGTGCCAGTAGTATAGATCAGGGCGGGGGCCTCTACAATGAGCAGTTCTTC. Complete variable domain (other parts from reference TRBV19 and TRBJ2-1): DGGITQSPKYLFRKEGQNVTLSCEQNLNHDAMYWYRQDPGQGLRLIYYSQIVNDFQKGDIAEGYSVSREKKESFPLTVTSAQKNPTAFYLCASSIDQGGGLYNEQFFGPGTRLTVL.